The 13 T cell receptor beta chains in this list originate from one sample, sequenced in a study of cytomegalovirus exposure and HLA in healthy donors. The study ran its PCR with 60 Vbeta and 13 Jbeta primers. Some clones are missing from TCRdb's copy, which holds only in-frame ones; the method was immunoSEQ multiplex PCR. The sample has around 220,000 clones; roughly 80% are singletons. Sequencing input: PBMCs. The source of these receptors is a girl aged 10-17 years in good health and CMV-seronegative.

In DNA form, the CDR3 reads TGTGCCAGCAGTTTTCAGACAGGCCTCACAGATACGCAGTATTTT. This translates into CASSFQTGLTDTQYF. This chain joins TRBV28 and TRBJ2-3, with TRBD1 as a possible D gene (6 bases). The CDR3 is made up of 15 amino acids. Germline CDR1 and CDR2: MDHEN and SYDVKM. Trimming left V 3 bases short and J 2 bases short, with 12 bases between.

The CDR3 bases are TGTGCCAGCACCACTCCGGGACAGGGAGACACCGGGGAGCTGTTTTTT. Encoded protein: CASTTPGQGDTGELFF. The chain employs TRBV28 and TRBJ2-2, with TRBD1 matching 9 bases. Germline values: CDR1 MDHEN, CDR2 SYDVKM. The CDR3 runs to 16 residues. The V segment lost 7 bases and the J segment 3 bases; nucleotides outside the gene matches: 9.

This chain connects TRBV9 to TRBJ1-1, with a tentative D call TRBD1 (5 bases). Trimming took 2 bases from V and 0 from J, leaving 11 bases between them. Germline assignment: CDR1 SGDLS and CDR2 YYNGEE. The CDR3 sequence is 15 residues long. The CDR3 DNA sequence: TGTGCCAGCAGCGTCAGGGCCACCATGAACACTGAAGCTTTCTTT. Its translation is CASSVRATMNTEAFF.

The chain employs TRBV7-3 and TRBJ1-2; D gene ambiguous. This CDR3 has 14 amino acids. V dropped 2 bases and J dropped 4 bases, with 11 bases sitting between them. From germline, CDR1 is SGHTA and CDR2 FQGTGA. The CDR3 protein is CASSLYGGSYGYTF. CDR3 nucleotide sequence: TGTGCCAGCAGCTTATACGGCGGCAGCTATGGCTACACCTTC.

The chain links TRBV2 to TRBJ2-4; a weak D match, TRBD1 (5 bases). V was cut by 6 bases and J by 1 base, with 13 bases left in between. Germline CDR1 and CDR2: SNHLY and FYNNEI. The CDR3 loop spans 15 amino acids. In nucleotides, the CDR3 is TGTGCCAGCAGGGGGCCCCCGATGGCCAAAAACATTCAGTACTTC. Its protein is CASRGPPMAKNIQYF.

This clone was observed a single time. The rearrangement uses TRBV30 and TRBJ1-2, with TRBD1 as a possible D gene (6 bases). Trimming stripped 0 bases from V and 7 bases from J, with 18 bases between. The CDR3 spans 15 residues. Germline values: CDR1 GTSNPN, CDR2 SVGIG (reference sequence). The CDR3 DNA follows: TGTGCCTGGAGTGTACTGTTTGGGGGCGGCGGTGGCTACACCTTC. Residues: CAWSVLFGGGGGYTF.

The chain has TRBV27 and TRBJ2-5; TRBD2 matches at 10 bases. This CDR3 has 16 residues. V trimming: 6 bases; J trimming: 2 bases; junction bases outside the gene matches: 9. Germline loops: CDR1 MNHEY, CDR2 SMNVEV (reference sequence). This CDR3 is CASSLNIAGGQETQYF. The CDR3 DNA reads as TGTGCCAGCAGCCTAAACATAGCGGGGGGACAAGAGACCCAGTACTTC.

The CDR3 coding sequence is TGTGCCAGCAGTGAAGCGGCCGCTGGAAACACCATATATTTT. Translation gives CASSEAAAGNTIYF. The chain joins TRBV6-1 to TRBJ1-3; D not resolved. Trimming removed 0 bases from V and 2 bases from J, with 5 bases in between. Germline CDR1 and CDR2: MNHNS and SASEGT. The CDR3 is 14 amino acids.

This chain connects TRBV19 to TRBJ1-4; 10 nucleotides match TRBD1. Trimming at V came to 2 bases and at J to 10 bases, leaving 7 bases not matched to a gene. The CDR3 runs 15 residues. Germline CDR1 LNHDA, CDR2 SQIVND (reference sequence). The CDR3 coding sequence is TGTGCCAGTAGTATATCGGGGACAGGGGAGAGAAAACTGTTTTTT. It specifies CASSISGTGERKLFF.

This rearrangement joins TRBV5-1 to TRBJ2-5, with unresolved D. CDR1 is SGHRS, CDR2 YFSETQ, per germline. The CDR3 loop spans 11 amino acids. Trimming removed 3 bases from V and 2 bases from J, with 2 bases in between. The CDR3 loop is CASSSQETQYF. CDR3 sequence (DNA): TGCGCCAGCAGCTCACAAGAGACCCAGTACTTC.

The chain links TRBV7-9 to TRBJ2-7; the D gene is possibly TRBD1 (6 bases). This CDR3 is 14 amino acids long. V was clipped by 1 base and J by 3 bases, with 10 bases between them. Germline assignment: CDR1 SEHNR and CDR2 FQNEAQ (reference sequence). The CDR3 coding sequence is TGTGCCAGCAGCTTAGATGCAGGGGACTACGAGCAGTACTTC. It encodes CASSLDAGDYEQYF.

This clone appeared a few times. The V gene is TRBV6-5, the J gene TRBJ2-1; 10 bases map to TRBD2. Germline CDR1 and CDR2: MNHEY and SVGAGI. The V gene end was trimmed by 0 bases and the J gene end by 7 bases; junction bases not matched to a gene: 3. The CDR3 contains 15 residues. The CDR3 coding sequence is TGTGCCAGCAGTTACTCGGGACTAGCGTTGAATGAGCAGTTCTTC. Translated: CASSYSGLALNEQFF.

The chain uses TRBV5-4 and TRBJ1-2, with 8 bases identical to TRBD1. CDR1 is SGHNT and CDR2 is YYREEE in the germline V gene (reference sequence). The CDR3 consists of 18 residues. The V gene end was trimmed by 5 bases and the J gene end by 5 bases; junction bases not matched to a gene: 20. The CDR3 reads CASRTGTGQFGGGYGYTF. The CDR3 nucleotides are TGTGCCAGCAGGACCGGGACAGGCCAATTCGGCGGTGGGTATGGCTACACCTTC.